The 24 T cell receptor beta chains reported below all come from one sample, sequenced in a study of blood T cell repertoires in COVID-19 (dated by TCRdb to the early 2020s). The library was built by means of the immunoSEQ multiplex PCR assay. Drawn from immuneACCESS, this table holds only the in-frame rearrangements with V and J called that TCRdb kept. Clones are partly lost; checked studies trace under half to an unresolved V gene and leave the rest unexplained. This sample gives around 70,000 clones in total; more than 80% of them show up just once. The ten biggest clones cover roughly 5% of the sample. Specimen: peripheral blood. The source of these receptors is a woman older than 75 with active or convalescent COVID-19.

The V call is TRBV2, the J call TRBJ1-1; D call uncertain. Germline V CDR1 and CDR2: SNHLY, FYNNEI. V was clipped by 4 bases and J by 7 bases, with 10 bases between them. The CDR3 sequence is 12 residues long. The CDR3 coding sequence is TGTGCCAGCAGTGGTGGGCAGAATGAAGCTTTCTTT. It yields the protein CASSGGQNEAFF. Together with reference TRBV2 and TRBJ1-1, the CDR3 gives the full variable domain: EPEVTQTPSHQVTQMGQEVILRCVPISNHLYFYWYRQILGQKVEFLVSFYNNEISEKSEIFDDQFSVERPDGSNFTLKIRSTKLEDSAMYFCASSGGQNEAFFGQGTRLTVV.

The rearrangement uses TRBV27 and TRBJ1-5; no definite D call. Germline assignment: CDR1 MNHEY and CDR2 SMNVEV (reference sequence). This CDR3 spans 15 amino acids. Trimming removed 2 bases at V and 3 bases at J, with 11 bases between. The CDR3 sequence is CASSLRGSANQPQHF. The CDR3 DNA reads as TGTGCCAGCAGTTTACGAGGGTCGGCCAATCAGCCCCAGCATTTT.

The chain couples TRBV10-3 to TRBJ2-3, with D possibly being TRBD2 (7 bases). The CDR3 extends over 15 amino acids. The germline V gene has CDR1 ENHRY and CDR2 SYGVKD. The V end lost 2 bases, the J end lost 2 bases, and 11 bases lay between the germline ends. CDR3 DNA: TGTGCCATCAGTGAGGGGGGGGCCCTCACAGATACGCAGTATTTT. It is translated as CAISEGGALTDTQYF.

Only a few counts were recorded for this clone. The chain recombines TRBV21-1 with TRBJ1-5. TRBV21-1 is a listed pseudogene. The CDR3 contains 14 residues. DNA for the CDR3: TGTGCCAGCAGCAAGTCTTCTAATTATCAGCCCCAGCATTTT. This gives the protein CASSKSSNYQPQHF.

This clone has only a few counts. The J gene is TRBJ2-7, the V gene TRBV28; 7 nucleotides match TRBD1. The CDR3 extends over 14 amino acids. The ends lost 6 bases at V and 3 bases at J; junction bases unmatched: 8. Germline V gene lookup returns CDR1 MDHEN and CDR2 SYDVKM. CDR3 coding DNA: TGTGCCAGCAGCACCCGACAGGGTAACTACGAGCAGTACTTC. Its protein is CASSTRQGNYEQYF.

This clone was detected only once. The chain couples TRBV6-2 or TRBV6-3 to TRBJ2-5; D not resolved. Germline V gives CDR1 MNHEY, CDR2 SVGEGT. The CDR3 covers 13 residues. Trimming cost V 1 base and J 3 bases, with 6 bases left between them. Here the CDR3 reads CASSYWSEETQYF. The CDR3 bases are TGTGCCAGCAGTTACTGGTCAGAAGAGACCCAGTACTTC.

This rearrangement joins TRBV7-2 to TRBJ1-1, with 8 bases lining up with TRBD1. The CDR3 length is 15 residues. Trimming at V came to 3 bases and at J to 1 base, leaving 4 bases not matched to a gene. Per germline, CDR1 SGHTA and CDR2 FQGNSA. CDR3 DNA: TGTGCCAGCAGCTTGATGGACAGGGCGAACACTGAAGCTTTCTTT. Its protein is CASSLMDRANTEAFF.

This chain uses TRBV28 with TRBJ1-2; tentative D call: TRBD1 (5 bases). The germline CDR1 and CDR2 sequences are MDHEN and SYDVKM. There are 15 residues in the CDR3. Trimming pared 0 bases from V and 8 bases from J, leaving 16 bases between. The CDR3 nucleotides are TGTGCCAGCAGTTTATGGACAGCGCCTGAGGAAGGCTACACCTTC. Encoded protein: CASSLWTAPEEGYTF.

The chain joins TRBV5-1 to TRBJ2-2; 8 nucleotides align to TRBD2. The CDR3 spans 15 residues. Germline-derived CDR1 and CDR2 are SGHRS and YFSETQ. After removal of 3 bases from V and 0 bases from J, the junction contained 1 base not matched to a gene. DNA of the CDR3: TGCGCCAGCAGCTATAGCGGGACGAACACCGGGGAGCTGTTTTTT. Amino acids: CASSYSGTNTGELFF.

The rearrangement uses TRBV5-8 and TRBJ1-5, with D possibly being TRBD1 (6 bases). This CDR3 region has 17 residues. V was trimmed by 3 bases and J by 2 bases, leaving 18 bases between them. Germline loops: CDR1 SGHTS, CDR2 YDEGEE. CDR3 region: CASSSYGGGEGNQPQHF. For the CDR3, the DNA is TGTGCCAGCAGCTCCTACGGGGGGGGCGAGGGCAATCAGCCCCAGCATTTT.

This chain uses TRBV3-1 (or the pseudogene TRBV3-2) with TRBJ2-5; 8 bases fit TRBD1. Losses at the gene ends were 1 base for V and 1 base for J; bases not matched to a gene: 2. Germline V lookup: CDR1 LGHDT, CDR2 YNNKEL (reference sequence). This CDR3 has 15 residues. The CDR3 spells CASSQGGQGQETQYF. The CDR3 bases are TGTGCCAGCAGCCAAGGTGGACAGGGCCAAGAGACCCAGTACTTC.

The CDR3 DNA sequence: TGTGCCAGCAGCCTTTCCGCGACAGGGGATAAGTCCCTCCACTTT. Translation gives CASSLSATGDKSLHF. The chain combines TRBV7-2 with TRBJ1-6; 8 nucleotides align to TRBD1. The V gene end was trimmed by 5 bases and the J gene end by 14 bases; junction bases not matched to a gene: 14. This CDR3 has 15 residues. Germline CDR1 SGHTA, CDR2 FQGNSA.

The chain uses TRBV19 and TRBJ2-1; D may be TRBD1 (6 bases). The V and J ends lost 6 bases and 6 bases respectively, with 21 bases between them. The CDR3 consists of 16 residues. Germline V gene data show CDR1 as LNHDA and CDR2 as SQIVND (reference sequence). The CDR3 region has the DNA TGTGCCAGTAGGGGGGCGGCGGGTTTCCCCTTCAATGAGCAGTTCTTC. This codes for CASRGAAGFPFNEQFF.

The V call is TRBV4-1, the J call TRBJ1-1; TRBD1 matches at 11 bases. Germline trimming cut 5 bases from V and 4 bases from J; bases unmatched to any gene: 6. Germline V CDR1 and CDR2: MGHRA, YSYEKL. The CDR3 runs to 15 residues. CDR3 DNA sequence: TGCGCCAGCAGCTACACCGGGACAGGGGGCACTGAAGCTTTCTTT. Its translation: CASSYTGTGGTEAFF.

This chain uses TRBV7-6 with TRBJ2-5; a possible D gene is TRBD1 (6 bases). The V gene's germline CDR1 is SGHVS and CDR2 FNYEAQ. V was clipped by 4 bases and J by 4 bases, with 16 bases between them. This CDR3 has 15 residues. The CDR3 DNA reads TGTGCCAGCAGCTCAGGCTCAGGGGTCGGAGAGACCCAGTACTTC. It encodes CASSSGSGVGETQYF.

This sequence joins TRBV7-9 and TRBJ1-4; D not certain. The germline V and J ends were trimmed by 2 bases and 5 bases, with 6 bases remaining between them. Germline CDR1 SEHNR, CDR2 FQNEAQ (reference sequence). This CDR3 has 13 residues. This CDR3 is CASSLSGNEKLFF. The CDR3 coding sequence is TGTGCCAGCAGCTTAAGCGGGAATGAAAAACTGTTTTTT.

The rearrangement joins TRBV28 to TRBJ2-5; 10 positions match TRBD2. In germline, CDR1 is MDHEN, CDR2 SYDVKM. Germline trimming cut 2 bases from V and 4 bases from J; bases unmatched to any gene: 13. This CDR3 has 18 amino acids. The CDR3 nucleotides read TGTGCCAGCAGTTTAGTAGCGGGGGGCCCCTATTCTCTAGAGACCCAGTACTTC. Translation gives CASSLVAGGPYSLETQYF.

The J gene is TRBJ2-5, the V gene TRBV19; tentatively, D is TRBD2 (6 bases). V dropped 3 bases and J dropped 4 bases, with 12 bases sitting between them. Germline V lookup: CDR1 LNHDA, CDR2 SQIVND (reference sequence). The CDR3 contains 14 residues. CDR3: CASSIGGRGETQYF. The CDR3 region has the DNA TGTGCCAGTAGTATCGGGGGTAGGGGAGAGACCCAGTACTTC.

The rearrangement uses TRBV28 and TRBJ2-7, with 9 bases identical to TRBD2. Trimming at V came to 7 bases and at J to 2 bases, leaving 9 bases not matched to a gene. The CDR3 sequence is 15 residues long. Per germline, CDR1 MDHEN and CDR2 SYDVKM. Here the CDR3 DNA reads TGTGCCAGCACCCCTGGCGGGGGGGAGCCCTACGAGCAGTACTTC. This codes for CASTPGGGEPYEQYF.

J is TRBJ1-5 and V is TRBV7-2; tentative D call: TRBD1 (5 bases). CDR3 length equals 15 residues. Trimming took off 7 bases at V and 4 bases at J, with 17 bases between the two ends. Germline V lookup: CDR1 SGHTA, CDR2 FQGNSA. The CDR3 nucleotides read TGTGCCAGCACCCCCCTAAACGGGGGAAATCAGCCCCAGCATTTT. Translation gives CASTPLNGGNQPQHF.

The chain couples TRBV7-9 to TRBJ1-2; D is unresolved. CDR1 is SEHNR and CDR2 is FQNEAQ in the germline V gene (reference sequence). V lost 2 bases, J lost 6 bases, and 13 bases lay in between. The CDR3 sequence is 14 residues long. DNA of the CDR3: TGTGCCAGCAGCTTAACGGGAGGACCAAATGGCTACACCTTC. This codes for CASSLTGGPNGYTF.

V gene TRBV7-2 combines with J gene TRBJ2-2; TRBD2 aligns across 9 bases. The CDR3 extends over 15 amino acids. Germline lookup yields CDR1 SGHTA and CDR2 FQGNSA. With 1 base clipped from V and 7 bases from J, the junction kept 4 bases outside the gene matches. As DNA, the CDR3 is TGTGCCAGCAGCTTAGTTCCTAGCGGGAACGGGGAGCTGTTTTTT. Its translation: CASSLVPSGNGELFF.

The CDR3 bases are TGTGCCAGCAGTTCCGGGGGAACGACTGAAGCTTTCTTT. This translates into CASSSGGTTEAFF. This chain uses TRBV6-5 with TRBJ1-1; possible D gene TRBD1, 5 bases. The germline gives CDR1 MNHEY, CDR2 SVGAGI. The CDR3 loop spans 13 amino acids. With 4 bases removed from V and 5 bases from J, the gap between germline ends came to 11 bases.

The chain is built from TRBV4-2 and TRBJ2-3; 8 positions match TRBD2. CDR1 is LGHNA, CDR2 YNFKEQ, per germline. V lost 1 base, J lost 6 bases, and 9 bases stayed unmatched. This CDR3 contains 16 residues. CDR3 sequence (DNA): TGTGCCAGCAGCCAAGCTGTCGGGGGGGCCGCTGATACGCAGTATTTT. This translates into CASSQAVGGAADTQYF.